This T cell receptor (beta chain) was captured by sequencing in a study of T cell repertoires in cytomegalovirus infection. The CDR3 runs 13 residues. V lost 2 bases to trimming and J lost 8 bases, with 12 bases between them. Germline V gene sequence: CDR1 SGHTA, CDR2 FQGNSA. There are a few counts of this clonotype. Its antigen is unidentified. Using its own MiXCR run on the reads, TCRdb lists one record per CDR3 protein. Here the sample spans approximately 260,000 distinct CDR3 sequences, 20% to 25% being singletons. Whole-study results and caveats: CMV-specific TCR beta clonotypes restricted by HLA-C were the ones dominating the ex vivo response.

Sequencing was performed on cultured PBMCs, taken from culture after CMV antigen stimulation. The gene calls are TRBV7-2 and TRBJ1-1; D remains ambiguous. The receptor was derived from a human donor in good health (CMV status not recorded). Some clones in this sample may be carry-over from other donors' samples. CDR3 loop: CASSLFDAAEAFF. CDR3 DNA sequence: TGTGCCAGCAGCTTATTTGACGCCGCGGAAGCTTTCTTT.